This TCR beta chain was recorded in a study of T cell responses to AZD1222 COVID-19 vaccine. Study-wide findings and caveats: In a largely white British group with more females than males, clonal diversity was possibly underestimated.

With regard to this clone: Its antigen is not identified.

TCRdb's table, derived via immunoSEQ multiplex PCR, lists solely in-frame clones and lacks some. Its clone listing holds over 120,000 clones. Sequencing used peripheral blood. This sequence originates from an adult in good health.

CDR3: CASSIVSGGGQETQYF. DNA of the CDR3: TGTGCCAGTAGTATAGTTAGCGGGGGGGGACAAGAGACCCAGTACTTC. The rearrangement links TRBV19 to TRBJ2-5; 11 nucleotides agree with TRBD2. CDR1 is LNHDA and CDR2 is SQIVND in the germline V gene (reference sequence). The CDR3 sequence is 16 residues long. V lost 1 base, J lost 2 bases, and 3 bases stayed unmatched.